The 10 T cell receptor beta chains given below trace back to one sample, sequenced in a study of cytomegalovirus exposure and HLA in healthy donors. Vbeta (60) and Jbeta (13) primers were used in the PCR. The table came from immunoSEQ multiplex PCR; TCRdb's copy has only in-frame clones and leaves some out. This sample yields about 180,000 clones, of which about 85% are seen a single time; under 1.5% belongs to the top ten. Sample: PBMCs. These receptors all come from a girl aged 10 to 17 in good health and CMV-seropositive.

Regarding this clone: Other nucleotide sequences from this sample produce the same CDR3. This chain connects TRBV6-5 to TRBJ2-3; 7 bases line up with TRBD2. CDR1 MNHEY and CDR2 SVGAGI come from the germline V gene. The CDR3 covers 16 residues. V lost 4 bases and J lost 1; bases outside the gene matches: 8. CDR3 nucleotide sequence: TGTGCCAGCAGTTCCCCCTCTAGCGGAGGCACAGATACGCAGTATTTT. Amino acids: CASSSPSSGGTDTQYF.

The chain uses TRBV10-1 and TRBJ2-7, with TRBD2 matching over 8 bases. The J segment lost 6 bases and the V segment lost 8 bases, leaving 6 bases of the junction unmatched. Germline CDR1 WNHNN, CDR2 SYGVQD (reference sequence). The CDR3 is made up of 12 amino acids. The CDR3 spells CASGSGNREQYF. The CDR3 DNA sequence: TGCGCCAGCGGTAGCGGGAACCGCGAGCAGTACTTC.

This clone showed up just once. V gene TRBV30 combines with J gene TRBJ2-1; TRBD2 matches at 12 bases. Germline V CDR1 and CDR2: GTSNPN, SVGIG (reference sequence). The CDR3 consists of 16 residues. V lost 3 bases to trimming and J lost 6 bases; unmatched junction nucleotides: 9. CDR3 in DNA: TGTGCCTGGAGGGGCCCCAAGGGACTAGCGGGCAATGAGCAGTTCTTC. It is translated as CAWRGPKGLAGNEQFF.

The genes are TRBV7-3 and TRBJ2-7; a weak D match, TRBD1 (5 bases). The CDR3 loop spans 14 amino acids. V was trimmed by 1 base and J by 1 base, leaving 8 bases between them. Looked up from germline, CDR1 is SGHTA and CDR2 is FQGTGA. DNA of the CDR3: TGTGCCAGCAGCTTAAACAGGTGGTCCTACGAGCAGTACTTC. This gives the protein CASSLNRWSYEQYF. The complete variable domain, with remaining parts taken from reference TRBV7-3 and TRBJ2-7, reads GAGVSQTPSNKVTEKGKYVELRCDPISGHTALYWYRQSLGQGPEFLIYFQGTGAADDSGLPNDRFFAVRPEGSVSTLKIQRTERGDSAVYLCASSLNRWSYEQYFGPGTRLTVT.

Turning to this clone: Other nucleotide sequences in the sample specify the same CDR3. This chain connects TRBV2 to TRBJ1-5; TRBD1 might be the D (5 bases). The CDR3 consists of 15 residues. Germline V gene lookup returns CDR1 SNHLY and CDR2 FYNNEI. V lost 4 bases and J 4 bases, leaving 14 bases between the germline ends. The DNA of the CDR3 is TGTGCCAGCAGTGGGGGAACGGGGGGAAATCAGCCCCAGCATTTT. Residues: CASSGGTGGNQPQHF.

V is TRBV2 and J is TRBJ2-1; 7 bases map to TRBD1. This CDR3 has 14 amino acids. V lost 6 bases, J lost 3 bases, and 5 bases stayed unmatched. Looked up from germline, CDR1 is SNHLY and CDR2 is FYNNEI. CDR3 coding DNA: TGTGCCAGCAGGAGGGCAGGGGGCTACAATGAGCAGTTCTTC. Translating it yields CASRRAGGYNEQFF.

This clone was recorded once. V gene TRBV5-1 combines with J gene TRBJ1-4, with no clear D. This CDR3 has 16 residues. Deletions cut 0 bases from V and 5 bases from J, with 14 bases between. The germline CDR1 and CDR2 sequences are SGHRS and YFSETQ. CDR3 residues: CASSLDPVRSNEKLFF. As DNA, the CDR3 is TGCGCCAGCAGCTTGGATCCGGTTCGCTCAAATGAAAAACTGTTTTTT.

The chain has TRBV7-8 and TRBJ1-5, with no clear D. The germline V gene encodes CDR1 SGHVS and CDR2 FQNEAQ. V was pared by 5 bases and J by 3 bases, with 11 bases between. This CDR3 spans 14 amino acids. In DNA form, the CDR3 reads TGTGCCAGCAGCCCTGCCGGGTACAATCAGCCCCAGCATTTT. This gives the protein CASSPAGYNQPQHF.

This sequence joins TRBV6-6 and TRBJ1-5; D is unclear. The CDR3 consists of 14 residues. V lost 5 bases, J lost 6 bases, and 14 bases lay in between. Germline assignment: CDR1 MNHNY and CDR2 SVGAGI (reference sequence). The CDR3, as DNA: TGTGCCAGCAGTCCGCTGACTCCTACTCAGCCCCAGCATTTT. Its protein is CASSPLTPTQPQHF.

The chain couples TRBV14 to TRBJ2-1, with 9 bases aligning to TRBD2. Germline V gene lookup returns CDR1 SGHDN and CDR2 FVKESK. The length of the CDR3 is 15 residues. The V gene end was trimmed by 3 bases and the J gene end by 4 bases; junction bases not matched to a gene: 4. As DNA, the CDR3 is TGTGCCAGCAGCCAGCGACTAGCGGCATACAATGAGCAGTTCTTC. This gives the protein CASSQRLAAYNEQFF.